This TCR beta chain was sequenced during a study of cytomegalovirus exposure and HLA in healthy donors (dated 2017 in TCRdb). A note on the overall study: According to a later analysis, the 120 or so validation repertoires were produced on the same platform as the 666 repertoires of the first cohort. The aim of the study was to test whether cataloging public T cell receptors could identify signatures of past pathogen exposure. Besides the first cohort of hundreds of subjects, a separate validation cohort made up of 120 different subjects was used. To predict cytomegalovirus infection status, the study brought together high-throughput TCR immunosequencing, statistical association of individual TCRs with disease status, and machine learning.

As to this clone: The target of this receptor is not known. Per-base quality was not reported, and no clone a single base away is much larger than it.

To prepare the library, the immunoSEQ multiplex PCR assay was applied. In the paper's pipeline: A statistical classification framework was developed to diagnose cytomegalovirus status using the catalog of TCR beta chain sequences. TCRdb limited this immuneACCESS table to in-frame rearrangements with V and J called. A share of clones is missing; checked studies link under half to unresolved V genes, and the rest is unexplained. The V and J calls and the clone size are those of that table, but D and trimming were determined from the DNA. This sample is represented by 100,000 to 120,000 clones; roughly 90% of them were singletons. The ten top clones hold around 1.4% of the sample. Taken from cysteine to phenylalanine, the CDR3 has 15 residues. The kept DNA is CDR3 alone, 45 bases in frame from the first base. CDR1 LGHNA and CDR2 YSLEER are derived from the germline V gene. V trim: 1 base; J trim: 7 bases; unmatched bases: 6.

What the work shows at the level of the full study, not this receptor alone: The authors suggested that the approach could potentially be generalized to other disease states and immunological phenotypes. In vitro tests confirmed that three of the cytomegalovirus-associated TCR beta chains recognize cytomegalovirus antigens. Cytomegalovirus status was reported to be diagnosed by the classifier with high specificity and sensitivity in both the original and validation cohorts. Most TCR sequences were seen in very few donors, while some public TCRs were found in many individuals. The validation cohort had no HLA typing available for a later analysis, so co-occurrence within that cohort was assessed over all 130 or so repertoires. A total of fewer than 200 TCR beta chains were listed by the study as associated with cytomegalovirus. Subsequent analysis determined that TCRs grouped into clusters in the first cohort also showed a tendency toward co-occurrence across the roughly 110 validation repertoires, and roughly 95% of cluster scores exceeded 0.

The donors belonged to the validation cohort of around 120 subjects, which was separate from the roughly 680-subject first cohort. This TCR derives from a woman aged 25 to 45 in good health and CMV-seropositive. The chain is made from TRBV4-3 and TRBJ1-4; 7 bases in the middle match TRBD1. The sequenced material came from PBMCs. The CDR3 in this case is CASSQVSGQREKLFF. The nucleotide sequence is TGCGCCAGCAGCCAAGTTTCGGGACAGCGTGAAAAACTGTTTTTT.